The 11 T cell receptor beta chains reported below all come from one sample, sequenced in a study of blood T cells in healthy people across ages. With a J-beta primer mix and a sample-barcoded 5' primer, a second PCR ran about 7 to 12 cycles. TCRdb used MiXCR to reprocess the 5' RACE reads, holding one entry per CDR3 protein. Of 1.5 million to 2 million distinct CDR3 sequences detected, about 49% appear once; the ten largest clones hold roughly 2%. Sequences were obtained from blood. The receptors derive from a woman aged 40 to 55 in good health.

The gene calls are TRBV12-3 or TRBV12-4 and TRBJ2-4; no definite D call. The CDR3 spans 14 residues. V gave up 3 bases and J gave up 13 bases, with 19 bases separating them. The CDR3 sequence is CASSFSQNRVGQYF. As DNA, the CDR3 is TGTGCCAGCAGTTTTAGCCAGAATAGGGTCGGGCAGTACTTC.

Only a few counts were recorded for this clonotype. The CDR3 DNA reads TGTGCCAGCAGGGGTAGTTCGGGTGGCTACACCTTC. The encoded protein is CASRGSSGGYTF. The chain links TRBV25-1 to TRBJ1-2; no clear D. Germline CDR1 and CDR2: MGHDK and SYGVNS. There are 12 residues in the CDR3. Trimming took 6 bases from V and 7 from J, leaving 12 bases between them.

About this clonotype itself: The junction differs from germline at one of its ends, possibly a read error. The chain combines TRBV4-2 with TRBJ2-7, with 7 bases lining up with TRBD2. From germline, CDR1 is LGHNA and CDR2 YNFKEQ. The CDR3 is made up of 15 amino acids. CDR3 amino acids: CVSSQDLGTTYEQYF. The CDR3 DNA reads TGTGTCAGCAGCCAAGATTTAGGGACTACCTACGAGCAGTACTTC.

This sequence joins TRBV20-1 and TRBJ2-3; 7 positions agree with TRBD1. The germline CDR1 and CDR2 sequences are DFQATT and SNEGSKA (reference sequence). Trimming removed 5 bases from V and 11 bases from J; junction bases left unmatched: 7. The CDR3 totals 11 residues. The CDR3 nucleotides are TGCAGTGCTGGGACAGCCACCAGGCAGTATTTT. It specifies CSAGTATRQYF.

This chain joins TRBV7-9 and TRBJ2-7, with 8 bases lining up with TRBD1. Germline V gene lookup returns CDR1 SEHNR and CDR2 FQNEAQ (reference sequence). V shed 2 bases, J shed 6 bases, and the junction held 3 bases outside the gene matches. The CDR3 has 13 residues. CDR3 bases: TGTGCCAGCAGCTTAACGGACAGGGCCGAGCAGTACTTC. Translated: CASSLTDRAEQYF.

This clonotype has ten or more counts. This chain joins TRBV20-1 and TRBJ2-5; 8 bases are shared with TRBD2. The CDR3 loop spans 13 amino acids. The germline V gene has CDR1 DFQATT and CDR2 SNEGSKA (reference sequence). The V segment lost 3 bases and the J segment 5 bases; nucleotides outside the gene matches: 5. The CDR3: CSASGGALETQYF. The CDR3 nucleotides read TGCAGTGCTAGCGGGGGGGCTTTGGAGACCCAGTACTTC.

The V gene is TRBV2, the J gene TRBJ1-1, with TRBD1 matching over 9 bases. Germline V gene lookup returns CDR1 SNHLY and CDR2 FYNNEI. The length of the CDR3 is 15 residues. Trimming removed 8 bases from V and 0 bases from J; junction bases left unmatched: 7. CDR3 residues: CASSRQGGLNTEAFF. The CDR3 DNA is TGTGCCAGCTCGCGACAGGGGGGATTGAACACTGAAGCTTTCTTT.

J is TRBJ1-2 and V is TRBV27; TRBD1 agrees at 7 bases. This CDR3 contains 16 residues. The germline V gene has CDR1 MNHEY and CDR2 SMNVEV (reference sequence). J was trimmed by 5 bases and V by 2 bases; bases with no gene match: 11. Here the CDR3 reads CASSLTPETGLYGYTF. CDR3 coding DNA: TGTGCCAGCAGTTTAACCCCCGAGACAGGGCTGTATGGCTACACCTTC.

This clonotype was seen more than once but under ten times. The genes are TRBV12-3 or TRBV12-4 and TRBJ2-1; 7 bases agree with TRBD1. This CDR3 has 16 residues. Trimming at V came to 3 bases and at J to 14 bases, leaving 19 bases not matched to a gene. CDR3 DNA: TGTGCCAGCAGTTTTGTCCTTCGGCTCGAGGGGGCTTGGGAGTTCTTC. It codes for CASSFVLRLEGAWEFF.

The chain carries TRBV7-9 and TRBJ1-2; D is perhaps TRBD1 (6 bases). The CDR3 totals 17 residues. The V gene's germline CDR1 is SEHNR and CDR2 FQNEAQ (reference sequence). V lost 4 bases, J lost 3 bases, and 21 bases lay in between. This CDR3 is CASSSPSGGQSDYGYTF. CDR3 coding DNA: TGTGCCAGCAGCTCACCCTCTGGGGGACAATCAGACTATGGCTACACCTTC.

This clonotype came up once. This chain uses TRBV3-1 with TRBJ2-1; 7 nucleotides line up with TRBD1. This CDR3 has 17 amino acids. V shed 3 bases, J shed 6 bases, and the junction held 14 bases outside the gene matches. Germline assignment: CDR1 LGHDT and CDR2 YNNKEL (reference sequence). The CDR3 is CASSQVGGTAASNEQFF. Written as DNA, the CDR3 is TGTGCCAGCAGCCAGGTCGGTGGGACAGCGGCGAGCAATGAGCAGTTCTTC.